The 2 T cell receptor beta chains listed next were all sequenced from one sample in a study of T cell changes during pregnancy in multiple sclerosis. The data were produced by immunoSEQ multiplex PCR, yet TCRdb's version contains in-frame clones alone and is incomplete. Here the sample spans about 31,000 clones, approximately 90% being singletons. This specimen consisted of CD8+ T cells from peripheral blood mononuclear cells, obtained in the second trimester of pregnancy. The receptor source for this set is a female donor with multiple sclerosis, enrolled in a pregnancy study.

The chain joins TRBV5-6 to TRBJ1-3; D is uncertain. The CDR3 contains 13 residues. V lost 4 bases and J lost 4, with 9 bases in between. The germline gives CDR1 SGHDT, CDR2 YYEEEE. CDR3 DNA: TGTGCCAGCAGCCCTGACATGGGAAACACCATATATTTT. Its translation is CASSPDMGNTIYF. The whole variable domain, filled in from reference TRBV5-6 and TRBJ1-3, reads DAGVTQSPTHLIKTRGQQVTLRCSPKSGHDTVSWYQQALGQGPQFIFQYYEEEERQRGNFPDRFSGHQFPNYSSELNVNALLLGDSALYLCASSPDMGNTIYFGEGSWLTVV.

This chain uses TRBV21-1 with TRBJ1-2; the D call of TRBD1 is as the table states it, not checked on the DNA. TRBV21-1 has pseudogene status. This CDR3 is built from 16 residues. CDR3 nucleotides: TGTGCCAGCAGCAAAGGCGAGGACAGCTCTAACTATGGCTACACCTTC. Protein sequence: CASSKGEDSSNYGYTF.